These 23 T cell receptor beta chains originate from one sample sequenced in a study of beta chain features in type 1 diabetes. Whole-study findings and limits: TCRB CDR3s from Type 1 diabetes patients were moderately but significantly shorter in all four CD4+ subsets.

The antigens these receptors bind are not known. Expressed TCRB transcripts got sequenced, as all isolated RNA was reverse transcribed. Produced via immunoSEQ multiplex PCR; TCRdb's table is partial and in-frame only. The table lists about 160,000 clones, 10% of them singletons. The sample comprised central memory CD4+ T cells from blood. All receptors come from a man aged 25 to 40 with type 1 diabetes.

This clone was seen more than once but under ten times. V gene TRBV25-1 combines with J gene TRBJ2-1; TRBD2 aligns across 12 bases. Germline lookup yields CDR1 MGHDK and CDR2 SYGVNS. Trimming cost V 2 bases and J 5 bases; bases outside gene matches: 1. CDR3 length equals 15 residues. The CDR3 protein is CASSETSGRNNEQFF. CDR3 sequence (DNA): TGTGCCAGCAGTGAAACTAGCGGGAGGAACAATGAGCAGTTCTTC.

This clone has more than one count but fewer than ten. The gene calls are TRBV7-9 and TRBJ2-2, with D perhaps matching TRBD2 (6 bases). CDR1 is SEHNR, CDR2 FQNEAQ, per germline (reference sequence). The CDR3 runs 14 residues. Trimming cost V 3 bases and J 7 bases, with 12 bases left between them. The CDR3 region is CASSFGREDGELFF. The CDR3 region has the DNA TGTGCCAGCAGCTTCGGCAGGGAGGACGGGGAGCTGTTTTTT.

The V call is TRBV20-1, the J call TRBJ2-1; D is perhaps TRBD2 (6 bases). The CDR3 runs to 11 residues. Trimming cost V 5 bases and J 12 bases, with 14 bases left between them. Germline V gene lookup returns CDR1 DFQATT and CDR2 SNEGSKA (reference sequence). The chain's CDR3 is CSALTSQPQFF. CDR3 bases: TGCAGTGCTTTGACTAGTCAGCCGCAGTTCTTC.

The CDR3: CASSLIEEGAYEQYF. The CDR3 bases are TGTGCCAGCAGCCTTATAGAGGAAGGCGCCTACGAGCAGTACTTC. The chain has TRBV9 and TRBJ2-7; D is unclear. Trimming removed 4 bases at V and 2 bases at J, with 16 bases between. The CDR3 length is 15 residues. Germline values: CDR1 SGDLS, CDR2 YYNGEE.

V is TRBV7-9 and J is TRBJ2-7, with D perhaps TRBD2 (5 bases). Looked up from germline, CDR1 is SEHNR and CDR2 is FQNEAQ (reference sequence). Trimming removed 4 bases from V and 8 bases from J, with 24 bases in between. The CDR3 has 16 residues. The CDR3 DNA is TGTGCCAGCAGCTCGAGGGTCACGGGCCCCAACCCAAAGCAGTACTTC. This gives the protein CASSSRVTGPNPKQYF. The whole variable domain, remainder taken from reference TRBV7-9 and TRBJ2-7, is DTGVSQNPRHKITKRGQNVTFRCDPISEHNRLYWYRQTLGQGPEFLTYFQNEAQLEKSRLLSDRFSAERPKGSFSTLEIQRTEQGDSAMYLCASSSRVTGPNPKQYFGPGTRLTVT.

This sequence joins TRBV20-1 and TRBJ2-1; tentatively, D is TRBD2 (6 bases). Germline values: CDR1 DFQATT, CDR2 SNEGSKA (reference sequence). Trimming cost V 7 bases and J 9 bases, with 13 bases left between them. There are 11 residues in the CDR3. Here the CDR3 reads CSVRTEGEQFF. The DNA for the CDR3 is TGCAGTGTCCGGACGGAGGGTGAGCAGTTCTTC.

The chain employs TRBV9 and TRBJ1-3; TRBD1 aligns across 10 bases. CDR1 and CDR2 (germline): SGDLS, YYNGEE. The CDR3 is made up of 15 amino acids. V lost 0 bases and J lost 7; bases outside the gene matches: 4. CDR3 nucleotide sequence: TGTGCCAGCAGCGTAGATGGGACAGGGGATAACACCATATATTTT. Translated, it gives CASSVDGTGDNTIYF.

The sample holds a few counts of this clone. V usage is TRBV27 and J usage is TRBJ2-1; TRBD2 is a possible D gene (6 bases). The CDR3 has 15 amino acids. With 4 bases removed from V and 7 bases from J, the gap between germline ends came to 17 bases. CDR1 and CDR2 (germline): MNHEY, SMNVEV (reference sequence). The chain's CDR3 is CASSSIAAGENEQFF. CDR3 nucleotide sequence: TGTGCCAGCAGTTCAATAGCGGCTGGGGAGAATGAGCAGTTCTTC.

This clone appeared a few times. V is TRBV4-3 and J is TRBJ2-6; D is possibly TRBD1 (6 bases). Deletions cut 4 bases from V and 2 bases from J, with 15 bases between. CDR3 length: 17 amino acids. Germline lookup yields CDR1 LGHNA and CDR2 YSLEER. This chain's CDR3 is CASSPSQGLAGANVLTF. CDR3 nucleotide sequence: TGCGCCAGCAGCCCCTCACAGGGATTGGCTGGGGCCAACGTCCTGACTTTC.

This chain links TRBV5-1 with TRBJ2-5; tentative D call: TRBD1 (6 bases). Germline assignment: CDR1 SGHRS and CDR2 YFSETQ. The V gene lost 6 bases and the J gene lost 2 bases, with 14 bases spanning the gap. The CDR3 runs to 14 residues. The CDR3 DNA follows: TGCGCCAGCACCCAGGACAGTACTCAAGAGACCCAGTACTTC. As protein: CASTQDSTQETQYF.

This clone showed up many times. The rearrangement uses TRBV27 and TRBJ2-1; D is perhaps TRBD2 (5 bases). With 8 bases removed from V and 10 bases from J, the gap between germline ends came to 12 bases. The CDR3 has 11 amino acids. Germline assignment: CDR1 MNHEY and CDR2 SMNVEV (reference sequence). The CDR3 nucleotides read TGTGCCAGCCGCGGGTGGGAGGAGCAGTTCTTC. As protein: CASRGWEEQFF.

The chain employs TRBV9 and TRBJ1-2; D is uncertain. The V and J ends lost 3 bases and 2 bases respectively, with 5 bases between them. Germline V gene data show CDR1 as SGDLS and CDR2 as YYNGEE. This CDR3 has 12 residues. CDR3 nucleotide sequence: TGTGCCAGCAGCGCCGGGAACTATGGCTACACCTTC. This codes for CASSAGNYGYTF.

This clone was seen a few times. The sample contains more than one DNA sequence encoding this CDR3. This sequence joins TRBV5-1 and TRBJ2-6; unclear D gene. Germline values: CDR1 SGHRS, CDR2 YFSETQ. The germline V and J ends were trimmed by 5 bases and 0 bases, with 3 bases remaining between them. The CDR3 has 13 amino acids. CDR3 loop: CASRASGANVLTF. DNA of the CDR3: TGCGCCAGCAGAGCCTCTGGGGCCAACGTCCTGACTTTC.

This clone appeared a few times. The chain joins TRBV5-1 to TRBJ1-1, with 8 positions matching TRBD1. V lost 4 bases to trimming and J lost 3 bases; unmatched junction nucleotides: 8. The CDR3 contains 15 residues. In germline, CDR1 is SGHRS, CDR2 YFSETQ. The CDR3 nucleotides read TGCGCCAGCAGCGACCCTGGACAGGGAGACACTGAAGCTTTCTTT. The encoded protein is CASSDPGQGDTEAFF.

The rearrangement links TRBV28 to TRBJ1-2; a weak D match, TRBD1 (5 bases). Trimming removed 2 bases at V and 4 bases at J, with 8 bases between. CDR1 and CDR2 (germline): MDHEN, SYDVKM. This CDR3 comprises 13 residues. The CDR3 DNA follows: TGTGCCAGCAGTTTAACAGGTAGCTATGGCTACACCTTC. Its protein product is CASSLTGSYGYTF.

This clone was seen more than once but under ten times. The chain has TRBV5-1 and TRBJ2-1; tentatively, D is TRBD2 (5 bases). CDR3 length equals 14 residues. CDR1 and CDR2 (germline): SGHRS, YFSETQ. Deletions cut 0 bases from V and 10 bases from J, with 14 bases between. CDR3 amino acids: CASSLGEGLDEQFF. The CDR3 nucleotides read TGCGCCAGCAGCTTGGGTGAGGGTTTGGACGAGCAGTTCTTC.

In its sample, this clone was seen a few times. The chain joins TRBV6-1 to TRBJ2-3; no clear D. V was clipped by 6 bases and J by 2 bases, with 12 bases between them. The CDR3 is 14 residues long. Germline-derived CDR1 and CDR2 are MNHNS and SASEGT. CDR3 sequence (DNA): TGTGCCAGCAGAGAGAACAGAGACACAGATACGCAGTATTTT. Protein product: CASRENRDTDTQYF.

V and J are TRBV5-6 and TRBJ1-1, with 7 bases matching TRBD1. The ends lost 4 bases at V and 0 bases at J; junction bases unmatched: 6. Germline V CDR1 and CDR2: SGHDT, YYEEEE. The CDR3 spans 15 residues. The CDR3 region has the DNA TGTGCCAGCAGCGGGTCGACAGGGTTGAACACTGAAGCTTTCTTT. Translated: CASSGSTGLNTEAFF.

The chain links TRBV15 to TRBJ1-1; perhaps TRBD1 as D (5 bases). The V gene's germline CDR1 is LNHNV and CDR2 YYDKDF (reference sequence). Trimming removed 2 bases at V and 1 base at J, with 5 bases between. The CDR3 consists of 13 residues. CDR3 protein: CATSRQGNTEAFF. The CDR3 DNA is TGTGCCACCAGCAGACAGGGGAACACTGAAGCTTTCTTT.

The chain links TRBV25-1 to TRBJ2-3; D ambiguous. In germline, CDR1 is MGHDK, CDR2 SYGVNS. The CDR3 runs 15 residues. V shed 6 bases and J shed 0 bases, with 13 bases lying between them. The CDR3 DNA follows: TGTGCCAGCAGCGTTGGAGCTTCTAGCACAGATACGCAGTATTTT. Translation gives CASSVGASSTDTQYF.

The V and J genes are TRBV9 and TRBJ2-1, with TRBD1 identical over 9 bases. The CDR3 consists of 15 residues. CDR1 and CDR2 (germline): SGDLS, YYNGEE. J lost 7 bases, V lost 0 bases, and 5 bases had no gene match. The DNA of the CDR3 is TGTGCCAGCAGCGTAGCAGCGGGACAGGGTAATGAGCAGTTCTTC. It is translated as CASSVAAGQGNEQFF.

This sequence joins TRBV27 and TRBJ2-7; a weak D match, TRBD2 (5 bases). Trimming took off 2 bases at V and 3 bases at J, with 20 bases between the two ends. The CDR3 has 17 amino acids. Per the germline V gene, CDR1 is MNHEY and CDR2 is SMNVEV (reference sequence). The CDR3 loop reads CASSLNSRGHDLYEQYF. The DNA for the CDR3 is TGTGCCAGCAGTTTAAATAGTCGCGGGCACGACCTCTACGAGCAGTACTTC.

CDR3 bases: TGTGCCAGCTCACCATCAGCGGACGGGGAGCTGTTTTTT. Its translation: CASSPSADGELFF. The rearrangement links TRBV18 to TRBJ2-2; possible D gene TRBD2, 5 bases. V shed 2 bases and J shed 7 bases, with 8 bases lying between them. CDR1 KGHSH and CDR2 LQKENI come from the germline V gene. The CDR3 length is 13 residues. The full variable domain, its missing parts supplied by reference TRBV18 and TRBJ2-2, is NAGVMQNPRHLVRRRGQEARLRCSPMKGHSHVYWYRQLPEEGLKFMVYLQKENIIDESGMPKERFSAEFPKEGPSILRIQQVVRGDSAAYFCASSPSADGELFFGEGSRLTVL.